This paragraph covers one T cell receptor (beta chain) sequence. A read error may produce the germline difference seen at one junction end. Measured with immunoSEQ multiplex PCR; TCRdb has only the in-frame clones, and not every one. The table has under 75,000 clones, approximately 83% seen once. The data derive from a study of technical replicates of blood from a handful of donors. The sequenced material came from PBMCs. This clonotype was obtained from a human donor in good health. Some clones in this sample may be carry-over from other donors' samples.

Written as DNA, the CDR3 is TGTGCCAGCACCTTAGGCATAGGGGGTTTTAATTCACCCCTCCACTTT. It encodes CASTLGIGGFNSPLHF. The chain recombines TRBV7-8 with TRBJ1-6, with D maybe TRBD1 (6 bases). The CDR3 spans 16 residues. The germline V gene has CDR1 SGHVS and CDR2 FQNEAQ.